The clone carrying this T cell receptor (beta chain) was counted at least ten times. This sample is part of a study of regulatory T cells in long-lasting Graves disease. Study overall: Newly diagnosed Graves' patients had under 3 months of antithyroid drugs.

This sample's time point: newly diagnosed GD, antithyroid drugs for less than 3 months. The TCR library used RNA extracted from PBMCs. iRepertoire HTBI primers and Arm-PCR of CDR3 regions built TCR beta libraries. One entry per CDR3 protein results from TCRdb running MiXCR on the multiplex PCR reads. Counted here are over 450,000 distinct CDR3 sequences, approximately 12% occurring once; the ten biggest clones make up more than 8%. This CDR3 region has 12 residues. Germline V lookup: CDR1 SQVTM, CDR2 ANQGSEA. With 2 bases clipped from V and 9 bases from J, the junction kept 3 bases outside the gene matches. The same sample was also used in a study of T cells in Graves' hyperthyroidism and ophthalmopathy. This second study notes: Used for diagnoses were clinical symptoms, serum thyroxine and TRAb, thyroid ultrasound and orbital computed tomography.

The origin of this receptor is a woman in her twenties or thirties with Graves disease. The chain is built from TRBV29-1 and TRBJ2-1; 8 bases match TRBD1. This material consisted of peripheral blood mononuclear cells (PBMCs), taken at new diagnosis, from a patient treated with antithyroid drugs. The CDR3 DNA reads TGCAGCGTTGAAAAACAGGGGGGTGAGCAGTTCTTC. It encodes CSVEKQGGEQFF.